Listed here is a single T cell receptor (beta chain). Method: immunoSEQ multiplex PCR; TCRdb's copy keeps in-frame clones and lacks some. The sample has some 85,000 clones, over 90% seen once; the top ten hold roughly 0.4%. These data originate in a study of technical replicates of blood from a few donors. Sequencing was carried out using T cells isolated from PBMCs. The origin of this receptor is a human donor in good health.

Here the CDR3 reads CASSSDIDFYEQYF. Written as DNA, the CDR3 is TGTGCCAGCAGCTCGGACATTGACTTCTACGAGCAGTACTTC. This sequence joins TRBV7-8 and TRBJ2-7; possible D gene TRBD1, 5 bases. Deletions cut 4 bases from V and 3 bases from J, with 13 bases between. CDR3 length: 14 amino acids. In germline, CDR1 is SGHVS, CDR2 FQNEAQ.